The present T cell receptor (beta chain) was sequenced within a study of shared clonotypes between healthy human individuals (TCRdb year 2020). General notes on the study: Two women and a few men aged 18 to 49 years were included in the cohort. Per donor, three plates each were used for CD4 naive and CD4 memory, two for CD8 naive, and one for CD8 memory. Blood TCR repertoires of about five healthy adults were deeply sequenced to estimate repertoire size and the extent of clonotype sharing between individuals. Libraries were prepared and TCR repertoires were sequenced by different laboratories using diverse techniques, in order to increase sequencing depth and limit assay-specific biases. Between about 0.8 and 9 billion PBMCs per donor were obtained by leukapheresis. General findings and caveats noted by the study authors: Clonotypes shared by all four sorted-subset donors showed higher generation probabilities than non-shared clonotypes. Sharing across four donors was observed for around 5% of naive CD4, 3.5% of naive CD8, 2% to 2.5% of memory CD4, and over 0.3% of memory CD8 clonotypes. Because the study included only a small number of donors, the genetic and exposure-history diversity represented was limited. Incomplete sequencing was indicated by rarefaction of sorted-subset datasets, despite the large sequencing depth. Larger estimated clonotype richness was generally found for naive subsets than for memory subsets. Based on pairwise subsampling, the degree of clonotype sharing among donors was expected to be affected by sequencing depth. Sampling was restricted to blood, and TCR repertoires in tissue are likely to differ from TCR repertoires in blood.

Using the deep immunoSEQ assay, multiplex PCR amplified TCR CDR3 regions from genomic DNA. For each cell subset, the extracted genomic DNA was distributed evenly across all wells of several immunoSEQ 96-well plates, and each plate served as one replicate. For sorted subsets, roughly 200 ng of genomic DNA, equivalent to around 31,000 T cell genomes, went into each replicate PCR. Purified libraries were measured with a Qubit 3.0 fluorometer, size-checked on a Bioanalyzer 2100, and measured again with the KAPA Library Quantification kit. A separate single-read 150-cycle Illumina NextSeq 550 flow cell was used to sequence each immunoSEQ 96-well plate. The published analysis was carried out like this. Because only junctional sequences without quality scores were contained in the immunoSEQ output, filtering matching that applied to full-length reads could not be performed. To assign V/J genes and CDR3, sequences were annotated against IMGT germline references using PyIR, a Python wrapper for IgBLAST v1.9. Reads with weak V/J assignments (E-value above 1e-6), missing CDR3, stop codons, out-of-frame junctions, or ambiguous translated residues were removed. V3J clonotypes were defined by identical inferred V gene, J gene, and CDR3 amino acid sequence. Percentage overlap between repertoires was calculated by dividing the number of shared unique clonotypes by the size of the smaller repertoire. Richness of each repertoire was evaluated using RTK rarefaction, the Chao1 estimator, and Recon v2.1 estimates of unobserved clonotypes. Generation probabilities for all TCRbeta clonotypes obtained by the gDNA method from a few donors were computed using OLGA. The immuneACCESS repertoire file appears here via TCRdb, limited to in-frame rearrangements. These files lack a portion of the clones; in checked studies, under half of the deficit traces to unresolved V genes, and the cause of the others is not known. Clone size and the V and J calls come from that table; the DNA yielded D and trimming. The sample table records some 1.1 million clones; approximately 80% of these occur just once. The ten biggest clones cover 0.89% of the sample.

The CDR3, from cysteine to phenylalanine, totals 17 residues. Only CDR3 DNA remains: 51 bases, in frame from the first base. V and J are truncated by 10 bases and 2 bases respectively, leaving an intervening sequence of 21 bases. Looking up the germline V gene (reference sequence) yields CDR1 LNHDA and CDR2 SQIVND. This clone has just one count. The target of this receptor is not known. No base-level quality is on record; no much larger clone is a single base apart. Healthy HIV-negative adults with no recently reported acute infections or vaccinations were included as donors. Every donor was a Caucasian adult living in Nashville, Tennessee, USA. CD4+ T cells were enriched by magnetic negative selection, after which naive cells were positively selected on CD45RA and the negative fraction was taken as the memory subset. After blood collection by leukapheresis, PBMCs were isolated using Ficoll-Histopaque density gradient centrifugation and then cryopreserved in the vapor phase of liquid nitrogen. Analytical flow cytometry was used to check the purity and quantity of every magnetically sorted T cell population. Genomic DNA was isolated from every sorted fraction and measured by UV absorbance on a Nanodrop 2000c.

Sequenced: memory CD4+ T cells from PBMCs. The label giving this sample's cell subset or site can be read as: CD45RA-negative fraction. This clonotype originated in a man between 18 and 35 years old in good health. Some clones in this sample may be carry-over from other donors' samples. The V gene is TRBV19 and the J gene is TRBJ2-6, and TRBD1 may be the D gene, going by 5 matching bases. The CDR3 corresponds to CATTRAVLIPGANVLTF. In nucleotide form, the sequence is TGTGCCACTACCAGGGCGGTTCTGATTCCTGGGGCCAACGTCCTGACTTTC.